This TCR beta chain stems from a study of blood T cell repertoires in COVID-19. V was clipped by 0 bases and J by 3 bases, with 10 bases between them. CDR3 size: 14 residues. The germline CDR1 and CDR2 sequences are SGHRS and YFSETQ. Libraries were prepared by immunoSEQ multiplex PCR; TCRdb keeps only in-frame clonotypes and omits some of them. This table holds about 160,000 clones, approximately 91% found once. What was sequenced was peripheral blood. The chain is built from TRBV5-1 and TRBJ2-7; D remains unclear. The receptor's source is a man between 18 and 29 years old with acute or convalescent COVID-19. CDR3 coding DNA: TGCGCCAGCAGCTTGGGGGCAGGTCTCTACGAGCAGTACTTC. Translated, it gives CASSLGAGLYEQYF.